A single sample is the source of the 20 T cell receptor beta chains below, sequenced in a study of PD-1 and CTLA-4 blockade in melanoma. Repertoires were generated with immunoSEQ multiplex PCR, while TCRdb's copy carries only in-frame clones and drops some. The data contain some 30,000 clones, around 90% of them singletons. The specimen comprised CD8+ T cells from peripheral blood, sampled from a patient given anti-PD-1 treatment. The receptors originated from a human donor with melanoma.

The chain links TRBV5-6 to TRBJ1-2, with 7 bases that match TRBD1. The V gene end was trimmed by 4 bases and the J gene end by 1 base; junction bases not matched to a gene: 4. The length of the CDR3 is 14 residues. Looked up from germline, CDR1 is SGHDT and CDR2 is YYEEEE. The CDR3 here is CASSVRDSNYGYTF. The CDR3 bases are TGTGCCAGCAGCGTGAGGGACAGTAACTATGGCTACACCTTC.

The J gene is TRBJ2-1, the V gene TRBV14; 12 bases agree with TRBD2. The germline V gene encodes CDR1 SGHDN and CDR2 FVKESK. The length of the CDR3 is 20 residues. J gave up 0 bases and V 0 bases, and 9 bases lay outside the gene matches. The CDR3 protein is CASSQDRQGLAGRSYNEQFF. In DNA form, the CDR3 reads TGTGCCAGCAGCCAAGACCGTCAGGGACTAGCGGGCCGCTCCTACAATGAGCAGTTCTTC.

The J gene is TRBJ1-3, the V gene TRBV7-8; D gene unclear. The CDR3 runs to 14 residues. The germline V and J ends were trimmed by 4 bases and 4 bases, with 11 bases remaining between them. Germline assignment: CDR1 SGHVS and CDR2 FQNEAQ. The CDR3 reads CASSSEVGGNTIYF. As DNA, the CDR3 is TGTGCCAGCAGCTCTGAAGTAGGGGGAAACACCATATATTTT.

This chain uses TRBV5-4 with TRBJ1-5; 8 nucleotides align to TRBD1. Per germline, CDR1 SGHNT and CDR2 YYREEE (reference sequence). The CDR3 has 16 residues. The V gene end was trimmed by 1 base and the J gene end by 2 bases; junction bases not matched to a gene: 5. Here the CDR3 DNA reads TGTGCCAGCAGCTTGTATGAGACAGGGGGCAATCAGCCCCAGCATTTT. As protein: CASSLYETGGNQPQHF. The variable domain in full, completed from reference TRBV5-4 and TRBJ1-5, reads ETGVTQSPTHLIKTRGQQVTLRCSSQSGHNTVSWYQQALGQGPQFIFQYYREEENGRGNFPPRFSGLQFPNYSSELNVNALELDDSALYLCASSLYETGGNQPQHFGDGTRLSIL.

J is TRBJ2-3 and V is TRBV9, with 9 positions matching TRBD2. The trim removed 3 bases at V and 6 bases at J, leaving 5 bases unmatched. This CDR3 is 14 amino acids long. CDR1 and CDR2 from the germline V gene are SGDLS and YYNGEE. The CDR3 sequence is CASSGTSVGDTQYF. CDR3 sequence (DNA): TGTGCCAGCAGCGGGACTAGCGTTGGGGATACGCAGTATTTT.

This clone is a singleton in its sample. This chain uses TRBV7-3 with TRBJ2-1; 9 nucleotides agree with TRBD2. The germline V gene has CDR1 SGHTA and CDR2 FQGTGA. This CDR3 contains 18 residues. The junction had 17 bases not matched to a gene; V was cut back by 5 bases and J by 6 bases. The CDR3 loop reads CASSPGLAGGGARNEQFF. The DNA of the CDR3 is TGTGCCAGCAGCCCGGGACTAGCTGGGGGCGGAGCTCGCAATGAGCAGTTCTTC.

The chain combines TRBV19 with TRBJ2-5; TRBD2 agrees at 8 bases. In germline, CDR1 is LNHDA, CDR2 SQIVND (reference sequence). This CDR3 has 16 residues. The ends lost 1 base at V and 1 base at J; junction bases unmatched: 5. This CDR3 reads CASSIVVSGAQETQYF. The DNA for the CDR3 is TGTGCCAGTAGTATAGTAGTTAGCGGGGCCCAAGAGACCCAGTACTTC. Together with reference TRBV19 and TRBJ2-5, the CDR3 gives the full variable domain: DGGITQSPKYLFRKEGQNVTLSCEQNLNHDAMYWYRQDPGQGLRLIYYSQIVNDFQKGDIAEGYSVSREKKESFPLTVTSAQKNPTAFYLCASSIVVSGAQETQYFGPGTRLLVL.

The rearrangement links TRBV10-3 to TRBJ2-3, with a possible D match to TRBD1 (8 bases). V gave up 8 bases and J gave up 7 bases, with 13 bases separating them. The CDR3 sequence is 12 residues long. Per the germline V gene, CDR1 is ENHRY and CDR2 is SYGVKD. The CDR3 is CAIGQGGNTQYF. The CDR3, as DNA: TGTGCCATCGGACAGGGAGGGAATACGCAGTATTTT.

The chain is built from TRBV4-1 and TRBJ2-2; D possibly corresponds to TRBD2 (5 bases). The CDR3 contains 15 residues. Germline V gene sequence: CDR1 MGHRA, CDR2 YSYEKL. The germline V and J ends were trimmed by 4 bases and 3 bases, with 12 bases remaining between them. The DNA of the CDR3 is TGCGCCAGCAGCCCGGAGGAGGATTACACCGGGGAGCTGTTTTTT. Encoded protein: CASSPEEDYTGELFF.

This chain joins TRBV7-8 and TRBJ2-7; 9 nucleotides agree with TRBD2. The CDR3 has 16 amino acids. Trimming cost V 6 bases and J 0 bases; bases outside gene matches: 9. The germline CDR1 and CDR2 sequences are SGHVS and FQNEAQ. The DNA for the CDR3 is TGTGCCAGCAGTCAGCGCGGGGGGGGGAGCTCCTACGAGCAGTACTTC. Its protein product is CASSQRGGGSSYEQYF.

This CDR3 reads CATTLSGMTDTQYF. The CDR3 coding sequence is TGTGCCACCACCCTCAGCGGGATGACAGATACGCAGTATTTT. The chain carries TRBV15 and TRBJ2-3; 7 bases map to TRBD2. This CDR3 is built from 14 residues. V lost 7 bases, J lost 3 bases, and 7 bases stayed unmatched. Germline V gene lookup returns CDR1 LNHNV and CDR2 YYDKDF (reference sequence).

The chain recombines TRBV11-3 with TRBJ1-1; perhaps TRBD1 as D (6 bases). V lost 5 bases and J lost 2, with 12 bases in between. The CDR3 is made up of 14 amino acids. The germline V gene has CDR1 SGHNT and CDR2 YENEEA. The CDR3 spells CASSPGQTNTEAFF. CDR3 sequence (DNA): TGTGCCAGCAGCCCCGGACAGACCAACACTGAAGCTTTCTTT.

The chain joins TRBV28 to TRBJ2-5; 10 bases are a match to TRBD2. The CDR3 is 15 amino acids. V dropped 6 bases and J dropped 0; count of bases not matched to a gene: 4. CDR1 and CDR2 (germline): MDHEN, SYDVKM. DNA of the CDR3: TGTGCCAGCAGGCTCGGGACTAGCGACCAAGAGACCCAGTACTTC. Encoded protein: CASRLGTSDQETQYF.

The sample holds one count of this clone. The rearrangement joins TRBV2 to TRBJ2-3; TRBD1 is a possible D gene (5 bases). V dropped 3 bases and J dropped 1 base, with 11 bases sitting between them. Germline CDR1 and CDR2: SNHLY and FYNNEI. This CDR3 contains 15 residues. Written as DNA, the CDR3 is TGTGCCAGCAGTGACGGGCAGGGCGGCACAGATACGCAGTATTTT. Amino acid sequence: CASSDGQGGTDTQYF.

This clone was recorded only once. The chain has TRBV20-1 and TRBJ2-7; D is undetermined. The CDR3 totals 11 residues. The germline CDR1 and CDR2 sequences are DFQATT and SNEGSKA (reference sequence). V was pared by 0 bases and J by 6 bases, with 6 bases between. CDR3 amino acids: CSAREVGEQYF. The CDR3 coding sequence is TGCAGTGCTAGAGAGGTGGGCGAGCAGTACTTC.

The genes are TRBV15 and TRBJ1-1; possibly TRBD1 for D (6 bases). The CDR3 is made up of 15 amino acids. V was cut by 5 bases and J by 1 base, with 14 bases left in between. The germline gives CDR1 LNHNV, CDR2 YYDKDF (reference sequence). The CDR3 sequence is CATSSHGQSNTEAFF. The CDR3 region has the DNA TGTGCCACCAGCTCCCACGGACAGTCGAACACTGAAGCTTTCTTT. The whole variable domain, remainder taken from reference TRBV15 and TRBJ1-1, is DAMVIQNPRYQVTQFGKPVTLSCSQTLNHNVMYWYQQKSSQAPKLLFHYYDKDFNNEADTPDNFQSRRPNTSFCFLDIRSPGLGDTAMYLCATSSHGQSNTEAFFGQGTRLTVV.

CDR3: CASSIRDGISGNTIYF. DNA for the CDR3: TGTGCCAGTAGTATCCGGGACGGTATCTCTGGAAACACCATATATTTT. The V gene is TRBV19, the J gene TRBJ1-3, with D maybe TRBD1 (5 bases). Germline CDR1 reads LNHDA; CDR2 reads SQIVND (reference sequence). This CDR3 is built from 16 residues. V dropped 3 bases and J dropped 0 bases, with 12 bases sitting between them. Variable domain in full (rest from reference TRBV19 and TRBJ1-3): DGGITQSPKYLFRKEGQNVTLSCEQNLNHDAMYWYRQDPGQGLRLIYYSQIVNDFQKGDIAEGYSVSREKKESFPLTVTSAQKNPTAFYLCASSIRDGISGNTIYFGEGSWLTVV.

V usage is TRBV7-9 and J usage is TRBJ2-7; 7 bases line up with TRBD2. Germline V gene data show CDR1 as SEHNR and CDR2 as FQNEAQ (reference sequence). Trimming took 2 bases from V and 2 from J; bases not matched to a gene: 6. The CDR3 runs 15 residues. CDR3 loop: CASSLSGDGTYEQYF. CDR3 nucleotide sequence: TGTGCCAGCAGCTTAAGCGGGGACGGCACCTACGAGCAGTACTTC.

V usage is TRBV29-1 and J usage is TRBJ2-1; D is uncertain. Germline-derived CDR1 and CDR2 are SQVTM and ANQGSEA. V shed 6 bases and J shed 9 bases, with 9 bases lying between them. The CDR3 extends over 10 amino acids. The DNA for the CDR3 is TGCAGCGTGGGAAGTGGTGAGCAGTTCTTC. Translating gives CSVGSGEQFF.

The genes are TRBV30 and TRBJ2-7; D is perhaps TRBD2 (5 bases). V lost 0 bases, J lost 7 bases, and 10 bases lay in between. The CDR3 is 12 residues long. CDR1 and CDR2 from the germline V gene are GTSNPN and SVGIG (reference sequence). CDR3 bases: TGTGCCTGGAGTGTACTAGGCCGGGAGCAGTACTTC. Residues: CAWSVLGREQYF.